In its sample, the clone carrying this T cell receptor (beta chain) was seen a few times. The V gene lost 5 bases and the J gene lost 0 bases, with 9 bases spanning the gap. Germline CDR1 and CDR2: MNHEY and SVGAGI. The CDR3 sequence is 14 residues long. As originally analysed: Reference gene primer amplification gave nucleated cell count estimates. Using immunoSEQ multiplex PCR, the repertoire was profiled, and TCRdb retains in-frame clones only, with some absent. V, J and clone size were drawn from that table, and D and trimming were deduced from the DNA. In the table there are about 120,000 clones, 86% of which are singletons. The sample comes from a study of blood T cell repertoires in COVID-19. Study background: The United States, Italy and Spain were the sources of the acute and convalescent COVID-19 samples. In each case, the material was cDNA or gDNA derived from T cells, B-cell-depleted T cells, or PBMCs.

J is TRBJ2-3 and V is TRBV6-5, with TRBD1 as a possible D gene (5 bases). The sequencing sample was made of peripheral blood. The receptor was isolated from a man aged 35-49 years with acute or convalescent COVID-19. The CDR3 sequence: CASSPGWSTDTQYF. The CDR3 DNA sequence: TGTGCCAGCAGTCCAGGGTGGAGCACAGATACGCAGTATTTT.